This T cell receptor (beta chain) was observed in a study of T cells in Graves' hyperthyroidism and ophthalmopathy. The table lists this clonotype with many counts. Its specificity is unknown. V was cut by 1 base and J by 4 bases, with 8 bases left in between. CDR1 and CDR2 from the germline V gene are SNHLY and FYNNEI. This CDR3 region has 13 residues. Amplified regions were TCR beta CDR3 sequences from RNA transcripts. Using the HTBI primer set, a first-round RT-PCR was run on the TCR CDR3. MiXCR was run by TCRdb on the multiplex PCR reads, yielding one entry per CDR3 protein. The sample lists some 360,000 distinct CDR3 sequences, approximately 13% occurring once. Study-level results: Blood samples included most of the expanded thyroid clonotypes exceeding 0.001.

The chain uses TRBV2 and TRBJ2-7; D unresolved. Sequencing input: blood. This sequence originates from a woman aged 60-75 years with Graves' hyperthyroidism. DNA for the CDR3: TGTGCCAGCAGTGAAGGCCCCCTATACGAGCAGTACTTC. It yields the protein CASSEGPLYEQYF. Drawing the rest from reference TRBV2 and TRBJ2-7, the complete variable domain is EPEVTQTPSHQVTQMGQEVILRCVPISNHLYFYWYRQILGQKVEFLVSFYNNEISEKSEIFDDQFSVERPDGSNFTLKIRSTKLEDSAMYFCASSEGPLYEQYFGPGTRLTVT.